A single sample gave rise to the 7 T cell receptor beta chains below, sequenced in a study of CD8+ T cells in alopecia areata. cDNA reverse transcribed from extracted RNA served as the sequencing template. Only in-frame clones appear in the TCRdb table, and some are missing; sequencing was by immunoSEQ multiplex PCR. Here the sample spans 140,000 to 150,000 clones, around half being singletons. Documented treatment: oral pan-JAK inhibitor, 5-10 mg twice daily. The sequencing here drew on CD8+ T cells sorted from blood, taken at week 4, from a patient treated with tofacitinib. Every receptor here comes from a human donor with alopecia areata.

This clone was seen only a few times. The chain's CDR3 is CAISETVYGYTF. In DNA form, the CDR3 reads TGTGCCATCAGTGAAACGGTCTATGGCTACACCTTC. V is TRBV10-3 and J is TRBJ1-2; unclear D gene. The CDR3 covers 12 residues. CDR1 and CDR2 from the germline V gene are ENHRY and SYGVKD. Trimming removed 3 bases at V and 4 bases at J, with 6 bases between.

The genes are TRBV30 and TRBJ1-2, with D possibly being TRBD1 (6 bases). From germline, CDR1 is GTSNPN and CDR2 SVGIG (reference sequence). The CDR3 length is 11 residues. V dropped 0 bases and J dropped 7 bases, with 6 bases sitting between them. The CDR3 here is CAWSVQGGYTF. For the CDR3, the DNA is TGTGCCTGGAGTGTACAGGGTGGCTACACCTTC.

The gene calls are TRBV9 and TRBJ1-2, with TRBD1 matching 9 bases. The V segment lost 3 bases and the J segment 3 bases; nucleotides outside the gene matches: 9. The CDR3 is 16 amino acids. Looked up from germline, CDR1 is SGDLS and CDR2 is YYNGEE. The CDR3 spells CASSASGQGNYYGYTF. The CDR3 coding sequence is TGTGCCAGCAGCGCCAGCGGACAGGGGAATTACTATGGCTACACCTTC.

This clone was detected only once. This chain links TRBV6-5 with TRBJ2-7, with 8 bases that match TRBD2. The length of the CDR3 is 15 residues. V lost 2 bases to trimming and J lost 3 bases; unmatched junction nucleotides: 6. The germline gives CDR1 MNHEY, CDR2 SVGAGI. As DNA, the CDR3 is TGTGCCAGCAGTTACGATCGGGGGGGCCTCTACGAGCAGTACTTC. It specifies CASSYDRGGLYEQYF.

This chain uses TRBV25-1 with TRBJ2-5; D is unresolved. The V gene's germline CDR1 is MGHDK and CDR2 SYGVNS. The CDR3 length is 14 residues. Trimming removed 1 base from V and 3 bases from J, with 9 bases in between. The CDR3 DNA is TGTGCCAGCAGTGAATTGGGCTTAGAAGAGACCCAGTACTTC. Residues: CASSELGLEETQYF. Using reference TRBV25-1 and TRBJ2-5 for the parts outside the CDR3, the full variable domain is EADIYQTPRYLVIGTGKKITLECSQTMGHDKMYWYQQDPGMELHLIHYSYGVNSTEKGDLSSESTVSRIRTEHFPLTLESARPSHTSQYLCASSELGLEETQYFGPGTRLLVL.

The chain links TRBV7-2 to TRBJ1-2; 7 bases line up with TRBD1. The junction had 13 bases not matched to a gene; V was cut back by 5 bases and J by 4 bases. The CDR3 has 16 residues. Germline V lookup: CDR1 SGHTA, CDR2 FQGNSA. DNA for the CDR3: TGTGCCAGCAGCCCCCTGACTCGGGACAGACCCTATGGCTACACCTTC. Its translation: CASSPLTRDRPYGYTF. The whole variable domain, remainder taken from reference TRBV7-2 and TRBJ1-2, is GAGVSQSPSNKVTEKGKDVELRCDPISGHTALYWYRQSLGQGLEFLIYFQGNSAPDKSGLPSDRFSAERTGGSVSTLTIQRTQQEDSAVYLCASSPLTRDRPYGYTFGSGTRLTVV.

This clone was seen only a few times. The sample carries other DNA sequences with the same CDR3. This chain joins TRBV6-1 and TRBJ1-2; 11 nucleotides align to TRBD1. Germline V gives CDR1 MNHNS, CDR2 SASEGT. V shed 0 bases and J 4 bases; nucleotides not matched to a gene: 1. CDR3 size: 15 residues. CDR3 residues: CASSEAGTGGYGYTF. CDR3 coding DNA: TGTGCCAGCAGTGAAGCCGGGACAGGGGGCTATGGCTACACCTTC.